This entry lists 21 T cell receptor beta chains sequenced from one sample in a study of T-cell memory formation after mild COVID-19. MiXCR, run by TCRdb on the 5' RACE reads, gives a single entry per CDR3 protein. The table shows roughly 340,000 distinct CDR3 sequences, with more than 20% occurring only once. Sequencing was carried out using PBMCs or a T cell subset sorted from them (not recorded which). Every receptor here comes from a man aged 18 to 30 who had mild COVID-19 (a few samples of this study predate the infection). Cell type and time point are not known.

The sample holds a few counts of this clonotype. The rearrangement links TRBV29-1 to TRBJ1-1, with 7 positions matching TRBD1. This CDR3 is 12 amino acids long. With V trimmed by 6 bases and J by 11 bases, 12 bases remained unmatched. Germline V gene lookup returns CDR1 SQVTM and CDR2 ANQGSEA. The CDR3 region has the DNA TGCAGCGTCCGGACAGGTAGTATGGATGCTTTCTTT. Amino acids: CSVRTGSMDAFF.

There are a few counts of this clonotype. The rearrangement joins TRBV18 to TRBJ1-3; D not certain. Germline V lookup: CDR1 KGHSH, CDR2 LQKENI. V lost 1 base, J lost 2 bases, and 12 bases lay in between. The CDR3 consists of 16 residues. In nucleotides, the CDR3 is TGTGCCAGCTCACCACGGAACACGGGAACTGGAAACACCATATATTTT. Translating it yields CASSPRNTGTGNTIYF.

Only a few counts were recorded for this clonotype. This sequence joins TRBV6-2 or TRBV6-3 and TRBJ2-7; TRBD1 matches at 8 bases. Trimming at V came to 6 bases and at J to 1 base, leaving 5 bases not matched to a gene. Germline assignment: CDR1 MNHEY and CDR2 SVGEGT. This CDR3 is built from 14 residues. The CDR3 coding sequence is TGTGCCAGCAGCGGGACAGGCCCTTCCTACGAGCAGTACTTC. It encodes CASSGTGPSYEQYF.

The CDR3, as DNA: TGCAGTGCTAGGACCACCGGGGGTGAAGCTTTCTTT. Protein sequence: CSARTTGGEAFF. The chain employs TRBV20-1 and TRBJ1-1; perhaps TRBD1 as D (5 bases). The CDR3 covers 12 residues. Germline CDR1 reads DFQATT; CDR2 reads SNEGSKA (reference sequence). V lost 3 bases to trimming and J lost 7 bases, with 12 bases between them.

The chain carries TRBV14 and TRBJ2-5; TRBD2 aligns across 13 bases. The CDR3 consists of 15 residues. With V trimmed by 3 bases and J by 5 bases, 3 bases remained unmatched. Germline V gives CDR1 SGHDN, CDR2 FVKESK. DNA of the CDR3: TGTGCCAGCAGCCAGGGACTAGCGGGGATCGAGACCCAGTACTTC. Translation gives CASSQGLAGIETQYF.

This clonotype has just a few counts. This chain uses TRBV28 with TRBJ2-5, with D possibly being TRBD1 or TRBD2 (6 bases each). Trimming removed 6 bases at V and 4 bases at J, with 21 bases between. The CDR3 length is 16 residues. Looked up from germline, CDR1 is MDHEN and CDR2 is SYDVKM. The CDR3 nucleotides are TGTGCCAGCAGACGTGGCCGGGGGCTCTGGGGAGAGACCCAGTACTTC. Amino acids: CASRRGRGLWGETQYF.

This clonotype appeared a few times. The chain combines TRBV18 with TRBJ2-7; TRBD1 aligns across 7 bases. Looked up from germline, CDR1 is KGHSH and CDR2 is LQKENI. The CDR3 contains 15 residues. Trimming at V came to 2 bases and at J to 4 bases, leaving 8 bases not matched to a gene. For the CDR3, the DNA is TGTGCCAGCTCACCAATTGGACAGGCCTCATACGAGCAGTACTTC. Translated: CASSPIGQASYEQYF.

This clonotype was observed a handful of times. The rearrangement joins TRBV19 to TRBJ1-5; 8 bases are shared with TRBD1. CDR3 length: 15 amino acids. From germline, CDR1 is LNHDA and CDR2 SQIVND (reference sequence). J gave up 7 bases and V 1 base, and 6 bases lay outside the gene matches. The CDR3, as DNA: TGTGCCAGTAGTATAGCCCGACAGGGGCGACAGCCCCAGCATTTT. Protein sequence: CASSIARQGRQPQHF.

About this clonotype: The junction departs from germline at one end; a sequencing error may be responsible. The gene calls are TRBV4-1 and TRBJ1-5; D is unresolved. This CDR3 has 15 amino acids. The germline V gene encodes CDR1 MGHRA and CDR2 YSYEKL. CDR3 nucleotides: TGCGACAGCAGCCAAGTCTCCGGGAGCGGTCAGCCCCAGCATTTT. The encoded protein is CDSSQVSGSGQPQHF.

This clonotype was seen a handful of times. The chain recombines TRBV20-1 with TRBJ1-1; D uncertain. V was trimmed by 3 bases and J by 4 bases, leaving 6 bases between them. This CDR3 spans 11 amino acids. CDR1 is DFQATT and CDR2 is SNEGSKA in the germline V gene (reference sequence). The CDR3, as DNA: TGCAGTGCTAGTTTGAGCACTGAAGCTTTCTTT. This codes for CSASLSTEAFF.

This clonotype has a handful of counts. This chain links TRBV2 with TRBJ2-5; weak D call: TRBD1 (6 bases). The CDR3 totals 15 residues. The V and J ends lost 4 bases and 3 bases respectively, with 15 bases between them. Germline CDR1 and CDR2: SNHLY and FYNNEI. The CDR3 spells CASSGQDQYKETQYF. In DNA, the CDR3 is TGTGCCAGCAGTGGACAGGACCAATACAAAGAGACCCAGTACTTC.

This clonotype was counted a single time. The genes are TRBV14 and TRBJ1-2; D ambiguous. CDR1 and CDR2 (germline): SGHDN, FVKESK. The CDR3 sequence is 16 residues long. Trimming left V 3 bases short and J 6 bases short, with 20 bases between. CDR3 residues: CASSQSLLSDPNGYTF. The DNA of the CDR3 is TGTGCCAGCAGCCAGAGTCTGCTCTCGGACCCGAATGGCTACACCTTC. Complete variable domain (other parts from reference TRBV14 and TRBJ1-2): EAGVTQFPSHSVIEKGQTVTLRCDPISGHDNLYWYRRVMGKEIKFLLHFVKESKQDESGMPNNRFLAERTGGTYSTLKVQPAELEDSGVYFCASSQSLLSDPNGYTFGSGTRLTVV.

This clonotype was counted only a few times. The chain combines TRBV7-2 with TRBJ2-7; the D gene is possibly TRBD1 (5 bases). Per the germline V gene, CDR1 is SGHTA and CDR2 is FQGNSA. V lost 3 bases, J lost 3 bases, and 9 bases lay in between. The CDR3 runs to 13 residues. This chain's CDR3 is CASSFAGYYEQYV. The CDR3 region has the DNA TGTGCCAGCAGCTTCGCAGGGTACTACGAGCAGTACGTC.

The table lists this clonotype with a few counts. The chain carries TRBV7-9 and TRBJ2-2; a possible D gene is TRBD1 (5 bases). Germline V gives CDR1 SEHNR, CDR2 FQNEAQ (reference sequence). The germline V and J ends were trimmed by 5 bases and 2 bases, with 9 bases remaining between them. There are 14 residues in the CDR3. CDR3 in amino acids: CASSTDSNTGELFF. CDR3 DNA: TGTGCCAGCAGCACTGACAGTAACACCGGGGAGCTGTTTTTT.

This clonotype was seen more than once but under ten times. The chain carries TRBV7-6 and TRBJ2-2, with TRBD1 as a possible D gene (5 bases). From germline, CDR1 is SGHVS and CDR2 FNYEAQ. Trimming pared 1 base from V and 1 base from J, leaving 10 bases between. The CDR3 loop spans 16 amino acids. The CDR3 is CASSLGPGMNTGELFF. The CDR3 DNA reads as TGTGCCAGCAGCTTAGGCCCAGGGATGAACACCGGGGAGCTGTTTTTT.

The chain has TRBV6-5 and TRBJ1-5, with D possibly being TRBD1 (6 bases). The CDR3 runs to 13 residues. The V end lost 6 bases, the J end lost 7 bases, and 13 bases lay between the germline ends. Germline V gene sequence: CDR1 MNHEY, CDR2 SVGAGI. Here the CDR3 reads CASSSGQLQPQHF. The CDR3, as DNA: TGTGCCAGCAGCTCGGGACAATTGCAGCCCCAGCATTTT.

The chain is built from TRBV20-1 and TRBJ2-3, with D maybe TRBD1 (6 bases). The CDR3 sequence is 15 residues long. Trimming shortened V by 3 bases and J by 2 bases, and 15 bases separated the two germline ends. The germline gives CDR1 DFQATT, CDR2 SNEGSKA (reference sequence). CDR3 in DNA: TGCAGTGCTAGTATGGACAGCCTCTTCACAGATACGCAGTATTTT. Residues: CSASMDSLFTDTQYF.

A few counts support this clonotype. J is TRBJ1-1 and V is TRBV6-2 or TRBV6-3; TRBD1 matches 8 bases. The CDR3 spans 15 residues. The V gene end was trimmed by 2 bases and the J gene end by 4 bases; junction bases not matched to a gene: 6. CDR1 and CDR2 (germline): MNHEY, SVGEGT. The CDR3 loop is CASSYRDRPFTEAFF. As DNA, the CDR3 is TGTGCCAGCAGTTACAGGGACAGGCCGTTCACTGAAGCTTTCTTT.

This clonotype was seen only a few times. The CDR3 here is CAISENGRYGYTF. CDR3 nucleotide sequence: TGTGCCATCAGTGAGAACGGAAGATATGGCTACACCTTC. The gene calls are TRBV10-3 and TRBJ1-2; no firm D call. Germline V lookup: CDR1 ENHRY, CDR2 SYGVKD. Trimming stripped 2 bases from V and 5 bases from J, with 9 bases between. This CDR3 comprises 13 residues.

This chain links TRBV5-1 with TRBJ2-7, with a weak D call TRBD2 (6 bases). Per germline, CDR1 SGHRS and CDR2 YFSETQ. The CDR3 totals 16 residues. Trimming took 6 bases from V and 0 from J, leaving 19 bases between them. The CDR3: CASIRFRDGSSYEQYV. The CDR3, as DNA: TGCGCCAGCATCCGATTCCGGGACGGGAGCTCCTACGAGCAGTACGTC.

The table lists this clonotype with many counts. The chain couples TRBV6-1 to TRBJ2-3; no clear D gene. CDR1 MNHNS and CDR2 SASEGT come from the germline V gene. The CDR3 sequence is 12 residues long. V shed 2 bases and J shed 9 bases, with 9 bases lying between them. As DNA, the CDR3 is TGTGCCAGCAGTGAAAGGTCAGGCACGCAGTATTTT. This sequence encodes CASSERSGTQYF.